These T cell receptor beta chains were read from a single sample in a study of early T cells in non-severe SARS-CoV-2 infection. Each CDR3 protein gets one entry after TCRdb re-called the 5' RACE reads with MiXCR. Here the sample spans around 58,000 distinct CDR3 sequences, over 4% being singletons. Sequencing input: whole blood. Receptors originate from an adult who was a healthcare worker with PCR-confirmed SARS-CoV-2 infection or an uninfected control (not recorded which). The CDR3 runs from the conserved cysteine through the conserved F or W. Fields, in order: D gene, clone size, V gene, J gene, CDR3 protein, CDR3 DNA. The D gene is left open where the match is weak. Expanded clones are given a class, and other clones once, few, many or no size at all.

D: NA
size: many
V: TRBV2
J: TRBJ2-1
CDR3: CASSDLASYNEQFF
DNA: TGTGCCAGCAGTGATCTAGCTTCGTACAATGAGCAGTTCTTC

D: NA
size: few
V: TRBV20-1
J: TRBJ2-3
CDR3: CSASGPDTGTDTQYF
DNA: TGCAGTGCTAGCGGGCCAGACACGGGCACAGATACGCAGTATTTT

D: NA
size: few
V: TRBV7-2
J: TRBJ2-5
CDR3: CASSPAGDRETQYF
DNA: TGTGCCAGCAGCCCAGCAGGGGACCGAGAGACCCAGTACTTC

D: TRBD2
size: few
V: TRBV20-1
J: TRBJ2-1
CDR3: CSAPNLAGAYNEQFF
DNA: TGCAGTGCTCCAAATCTAGCGGGGGCCTACAATGAGCAGTTCTTC

D: NA
size: many
V: TRBV7-9
J: TRBJ1-1
CDR3: CASSLSSGLTEAFF
DNA: TGTGCCAGCAGCTTATCTTCGGGACTCACTGAAGCTTTCTTT

D: NA
size: many
V: TRBV14
J: TRBJ2-1
CDR3: CASSQVTFSEQFF
DNA: TGTGCCAGCAGCCAAGTAACGTTCAGTGAGCAGTTCTTC

D: TRBD2
size: few
V: TRBV20-1
J: TRBJ2-3
CDR3: CSARNLAGGTDTQYF
DNA: TGCAGTGCTAGAAATCTAGCGGGAGGCACAGATACGCAGTATTTT

D: NA
size: many
V: TRBV20-1
J: TRBJ1-3
CDR3: CSASPADSGNTIYF
DNA: TGCAGTGCTAGTCCCGCAGACTCTGGAAACACCATATATTTT

D: TRBD2
size: many
V: TRBV29-1
J: TRBJ2-7
CDR3: CSVEMGREVYEQYF
DNA: TGCAGCGTTGAGATGGGACGGGAGGTCTACGAGCAGTACTTC

D: TRBD1
size: many
V: TRBV25-1
J: TRBJ2-1
CDR3: CASSEHRGRGDEQFF
DNA: TGTGCCAGCAGTGAACACAGGGGGCGAGGGGATGAGCAGTTCTTC

D: NA
size: many
V: TRBV5-1
J: TRBJ1-5
CDR3: CASSLGLNNQPQHF
DNA: TGCGCCAGCAGCTTGGGGCTCAATAATCAGCCCCAGCATTTT

D: TRBD1
size: many
V: TRBV2
J: TRBJ1-5
CDR3: CASSVTGVTLNQPQHF
DNA: TGTGCCAGCAGCGTAACAGGGGTCACCCTCAATCAGCCCCAGCATTTT

D: NA
size: NA
V: TRBV12-3/TRBV12-4
J: TRBJ2-1
CDR3: CASSFRSYNEQFF
DNA: TGTGCCAGCAGTTTCCGGTCTTACAATGAGCAGTTCTTC

D: NA
size: many
V: TRBV5-5
J: TRBJ2-1
CDR3: CASSLEGVEFF
DNA: TGTGCCAGCAGCTTGGAAGGGGTGGAGTTCTTC

D: NA
size: many
V: TRBV7-9
J: TRBJ2-7
CDR3: CASSSTPSIYEQYF
DNA: TGTGCCAGCAGCTCAACACCGTCTATCTACGAGCAGTACTTC

D: NA
size: many
V: TRBV7-9
J: TRBJ1-2
CDR3: CASSLYVSYGYTF
DNA: TGTGCCAGCAGCTTATACGTATCCTATGGCTACACCTTC

D: NA
size: many
V: TRBV12-3/TRBV12-4
J: TRBJ1-4
CDR3: CASSLAATNEKLFF
DNA: TGTGCCAGCAGTTTAGCGGCAACTAATGAAAAACTGTTTTTT

D: NA
size: many
V: TRBV12-5
J: TRBJ2-3
CDR3: CASGRSLGDTQYF
DNA: TGTGCTAGTGGGAGAAGCCTTGGGGATACGCAGTATTTT

D: NA
size: NA
V: TRBV6-6
J: TRBJ2-3
CDR3: CASSSTEETDTQYF
DNA: TGTGCCAGCAGTTCCACGGAGGAGACAGATACGCAGTATTTT

D: TRBD2
size: NA
V: TRBV24-1
J: TRBJ2-3
CDR3: CATSDSTLAENTDTQYF
DNA: TGTGCCACCAGTGATTCGACACTAGCGGAAAACACAGATACGCAGTATTTT

D: NA
size: few
V: TRBV4-2
J: TRBJ1-5
CDR3: CASSQDWGLYSNQPQHF
DNA: TGTGCCAGCAGCCAAGATTGGGGGCTCTATAGCAATCAGCCCCAGCATTTT

D: TRBD1
size: few
V: TRBV7-9
J: TRBJ1-1
CDR3: CASSPWTGANTEAFF
DNA: TGTGCCAGCAGCCCATGGACAGGGGCCAACACTGAAGCTTTCTTT

D: TRBD2
size: NA
V: TRBV12-3/TRBV12-4
J: TRBJ2-2
CDR3: CASRRGLINTGELFF
DNA: TGTGCCAGCAGACGGGGACTAATCAACACCGGGGAGCTGTTTTTT

D: NA
size: NA
V: TRBV7-8
J: TRBJ2-1
CDR3: CASSLQGSQNNEQFF
DNA: TGTGCCAGCAGCCTACAGGGATCACAGAACAATGAGCAGTTCTTC

D: NA
size: NA
V: TRBV4-2
J: TRBJ2-4
CDR3: CASSQGLERGDIQYF
DNA: TGTGCCAGCAGCCAAGGGTTAGAAAGGGGGGACATTCAGTACTTC

D: NA
size: few
V: TRBV7-9
J: TRBJ1-1
CDR3: CASSVRSDGEAFF
DNA: TGTGCCAGCAGCGTAAGGTCGGACGGTGAAGCTTTCTTT

D: TRBD1
size: NA
V: TRBV11-2
J: TRBJ2-5
CDR3: CASSVGQGMSETQYF
DNA: TGTGCCAGCAGCGTCGGACAGGGGATGTCAGAGACCCAGTACTTC

D: NA
size: NA
V: TRBV20-1
J: TRBJ1-4
CDR3: CSARGGSLFF
DNA: TGCAGTGCTAGAGGGGGGAGTCTGTTTTTT